The T cell receptor beta chain described here comes from a study of cytomegalovirus exposure and HLA in healthy donors. Findings and caveats of the study: The analysis excluded some indistinguishable V segments, including TRBV6-2 and TRBV6-3. Analyzed later, association rates of TCRs varied across HLA loci, with DRB1 most and HLA-C fewest. Donors were assumed by presence/absence analyses to have roughly uniform sequencing depth.

A word on this clone: The antigen is unknown.

The CDR3 contains 20 residues. V lost 4 bases to trimming and J lost 5 bases; unmatched junction nucleotides: 16. Germline loops: CDR1 ENHRY, CDR2 SYGVKD. Researchers ran the PCR with 60 Vbeta and 13 Jbeta primers. Assay used: immunoSEQ multiplex PCR; TCRdb lists only in-frame clones, some missing. The table includes under 200,000 clones, about 79% detected once. The sample comprised PBMCs. The origin of this receptor is a man in his fifties or sixties in good health and CMV-seropositive. The chain combines TRBV10-3 with TRBJ2-3; 15 bases are shared with TRBD2. CDR3 amino acids: CAISASPGLAGGTKKDTQYF. The CDR3 region has the DNA TGTGCCATCAGTGCCTCACCGGGACTAGCGGGGGGTACGAAAAAAGATACGCAGTATTTT.